The 31 T cell receptor beta chains below were found in one sample sequenced in a study of regulatory T cells in long-lasting Graves disease. iRepertoire HTBI primers and Arm-PCR of CDR3 regions built TCR beta libraries. TCRdb reprocessed the multiplex PCR reads with MiXCR, giving one entry per CDR3 protein. Of about half a million distinct CDR3 sequences detected, 22% appear once; the ten largest clones hold around 14%. Regarding time point: persistent/refractory GD, antithyroid drugs over 5 years with positive TRAb. Isolated PBMC RNA provided the starting material for the TCR library. The specimen comprised peripheral blood mononuclear cells (PBMCs), sampled when the disease was refractory, from a patient treated with antithyroid drugs. These receptors originate from a female donor with Graves disease.

The rearrangement links TRBV20-1 to TRBJ1-1, with D perhaps matching TRBD1 (6 bases). CDR3 length: 14 residues. V shed 8 bases and J shed 0 bases, with 16 bases lying between them. Germline V gene data show CDR1 as DFQATT and CDR2 as SNEGSKA (reference sequence). The CDR3: CSLKRGAVNTEAFF. The CDR3 coding sequence is TGCAGTCTAAAACGGGGGGCAGTGAACACTGAAGCTTTCTTT.

The V gene is TRBV6-1, the J gene TRBJ2-6; D is uncertain. The CDR3 is 15 amino acids. Germline CDR1 is MNHNS and CDR2 is SASEGT. The ends were cut back, 5 bases at V and 0 bases at J, with 8 bases in the middle. This chain's CDR3 is CASSLWASGANVLTF. The CDR3 region has the DNA TGTGCCAGCAGTCTCTGGGCCTCTGGGGCCAACGTCCTGACTTTC.

In this sample, this clonotype turned up many times. Written as DNA, the CDR3 is TGTGCCAGCAGCTTAGACCAGGACCAGTACTTC. Its protein is CASSLDQDQYF. The chain has TRBV7-2 and TRBJ2-5; D uncertain. V was shortened by 1 base and J by 10 bases, with 7 bases between the two germline ends. CDR3 length equals 11 residues. Per the germline V gene, CDR1 is SGHTA and CDR2 is FQGNSA. The full variable domain, in which reference TRBV7-2 and TRBJ2-5 provide the parts outside the CDR3, is GAGVSQSPSNKVTEKGKDVELRCDPISGHTALYWYRQSLGQGLEFLIYFQGNSAPDKSGLPSDRFSAERTGGSVSTLTIQRTQQEDSAVYLCASSLDQDQYFGPGTRLLVL.

At least ten counts were recorded for this clonotype. The chain recombines TRBV12-3 or TRBV12-4 with TRBJ2-5, with D perhaps TRBD1 or TRBD2 (5 bases each). V lost 6 bases to trimming and J lost 2 bases, with 10 bases between them. The CDR3 loop spans 13 amino acids. The CDR3 coding sequence is TGTGCCAGCAGCCCCGGGGCACAAGAGACCCAGTACTTC. It encodes CASSPGAQETQYF.

This chain connects TRBV2 to TRBJ2-2; D uncertain. This CDR3 comprises 13 residues. V was cut by 3 bases and J by 2 bases, with 4 bases left in between. Looked up from germline, CDR1 is SNHLY and CDR2 is FYNNEI. CDR3 residues: CASSEINTGELFF. The DNA of the CDR3 is TGTGCCAGCAGTGAGATCAACACCGGGGAGCTGTTTTTT.

This clonotype was picked up many times. The chain recombines TRBV28 with TRBJ2-7; possibly TRBD1 or TRBD2 for D (6 bases each). V dropped 5 bases and J dropped 2 bases, with 13 bases sitting between them. Germline V gene sequence: CDR1 MDHEN, CDR2 SYDVKM. This CDR3 has 14 residues. The CDR3 DNA is TGTGCCAGCAGTATTGGGGGGCAGCCCTACGAGCAGTACTTC. Amino acids: CASSIGGQPYEQYF.

This clonotype was seen many times. V usage is TRBV28 and J usage is TRBJ1-2; weak D call: TRBD1 (5 bases). V was clipped by 2 bases and J by 6 bases, with 16 bases between them. The CDR3 extends over 15 amino acids. Germline CDR1 is MDHEN and CDR2 is SYDVKM. Written as DNA, the CDR3 is TGTGCCAGCAGTTTAGGCTACAGGCCGGGAGATGGCTACACCTTC. This translates into CASSLGYRPGDGYTF.

This clonotype was seen ten or more times. CDR3 nucleotide sequence: TGCAGTGCTAGAGATCCGGGACTAGTCGGAGAGACCCAGTACTTC. Translated: CSARDPGLVGETQYF. This rearrangement joins TRBV20-1 to TRBJ2-5; 8 bases align to TRBD2. The germline CDR1 and CDR2 sequences are DFQATT and SNEGSKA (reference sequence). CDR3 length: 15 amino acids. J was trimmed by 4 bases and V by 0 bases; bases with no gene match: 7.

The chain joins TRBV5-1 to TRBJ2-7, with a possible D match to TRBD1 (5 bases). Per the germline V gene, CDR1 is SGHRS and CDR2 is YFSETQ. The CDR3 loop spans 15 amino acids. Between the trimmed V and J ends, which lost 1 base and 0 bases, there was a span of 11 bases. DNA for the CDR3: TGCGCCAGCAGCTTGACTCAGGGATTCTCCTACGAGCAGTACTTC. It is translated as CASSLTQGFSYEQYF.

The J gene is TRBJ1-1, the V gene TRBV5-1; 7 nucleotides agree with TRBD1. This CDR3 spans 16 amino acids. V shed 4 bases, J shed 0 bases, and the junction held 9 bases outside the gene matches. Germline V gene lookup returns CDR1 SGHRS and CDR2 YFSETQ. The CDR3 bases are TGCGCCAGCAGCCCTGCTCAGGGGGGCTTGAACACTGAAGCTTTCTTT. Encoded protein: CASSPAQGGLNTEAFF.

Of note for this clonotype: This may be a read error: a much more frequent sequence differs by one nucleotide. The genes are TRBV30 and TRBJ1-4; no clear D. Germline V gene data show CDR1 as GTSNPN and CDR2 as SVGIG (reference sequence). The CDR3 has 14 amino acids. The CDR3 sequence is CAWMSHTTNEKLVF. For the CDR3, the DNA is TGTGCCTGGATGTCCCACACAACTAATGAAAAACTGGTTTTT.

Comment on this clonotype: The likely explanation is a read error, given a far larger clone one base away. The final CDR3 position lacks the conserved phenylalanine or tryptophan, pointing to a likely read error. V usage is TRBV11-3 and J usage is TRBJ2-5; 9 nucleotides line up with TRBD2. With 5 bases clipped from V and 3 bases from J, the junction kept 4 bases outside the gene matches. The CDR3 covers 14 residues. Looked up from germline, CDR1 is SGHNT and CDR2 is YENEEA. CDR3 loop: CASSLAGSEETQYL. CDR3 in DNA: TGTGCCAGCAGCCTAGCGGGAAGCGAAGAGACCCAGTACCTC.

This clonotype was counted at least ten times. The chain links TRBV28 to TRBJ2-4; no clear D. Trimming pared 3 bases from V and 5 bases from J, leaving 5 bases between. The CDR3 is 12 amino acids. Germline assignment: CDR1 MDHEN and CDR2 SYDVKM. CDR3 bases: TGTGCCAGCAGTTTTGGTCAAAACATTCAGTACTTC. It encodes CASSFGQNIQYF.

This clonotype has more than one count but fewer than ten. The gene calls are TRBV4-3 and TRBJ2-5, with 12 bases lining up with TRBD2. The CDR3 runs to 17 residues. J gave up 2 bases and V 6 bases, and 10 bases lay outside the gene matches. Germline V gives CDR1 LGHNA, CDR2 YSLEER. The CDR3 loop is CASSRSLAGGRQETQYF. CDR3 DNA sequence: TGCGCCAGCAGTCGATCACTAGCGGGGGGCCGTCAAGAGACCCAGTACTTC.

This clonotype has more than one count but fewer than ten. The rearrangement uses TRBV18 and TRBJ2-4; 7 bases map to TRBD2. This CDR3 is built from 14 residues. Germline assignment: CDR1 KGHSH and CDR2 LQKENI. The junction had 5 bases not matched to a gene; V was cut back by 6 bases and J by 3 bases. CDR3 amino acids: CASSLSSGKNIQYF. The CDR3 DNA reads TGTGCCAGCTCCCTCTCTAGCGGCAAAAACATTCAGTACTTC.

This rearrangement joins TRBV20-1 to TRBJ1-1; TRBD1 might be the D (5 bases). Trimming left V 0 bases short and J 1 base short, with 15 bases between. This CDR3 has 16 amino acids. Germline V lookup: CDR1 DFQATT, CDR2 SNEGSKA (reference sequence). This CDR3 reads CSARDWGRGENTEAFF. The CDR3, as DNA: TGCAGTGCTAGAGATTGGGGGAGAGGCGAGAACACTGAAGCTTTCTTT.

The chain joins TRBV7-2 to TRBJ2-1, with 9 bases that match TRBD1. The CDR3 length is 14 residues. The V and J ends lost 4 bases and 10 bases, in that order; junction bases with no gene match: 8. Germline V gives CDR1 SGHTA, CDR2 FQGNSA. The CDR3: CASSSVGTGREQFF. The CDR3 DNA reads as TGTGCCAGCAGCTCAGTCGGGACAGGGAGGGAGCAGTTCTTC.

This clonotype was found a few times. CDR3 loop: CASSINRDSIEGYTF. The CDR3 coding sequence is TGTGCCAGTAGTATCAACAGGGATTCGATTGAAGGCTACACCTTC. The rearrangement links TRBV19 to TRBJ1-2, with D tentatively TRBD1 (6 bases). Trimming removed 3 bases from V and 8 bases from J, with 19 bases in between. This CDR3 contains 15 residues. Germline V gene data show CDR1 as LNHDA and CDR2 as SQIVND (reference sequence).

This clonotype was observed at least ten times. This chain uses TRBV6-1 with TRBJ2-1; TRBD2 matches 15 bases. The germline CDR1 and CDR2 sequences are MNHNS and SASEGT. This CDR3 contains 19 residues. The junction had 13 bases not matched to a gene; V was cut back by 6 bases and J by 4 bases. The CDR3: CASSSLPGTSGGFYNEQFF. CDR3 in DNA: TGTGCCAGCAGCTCCCTCCCCGGGACTAGCGGGGGGTTTTACAATGAGCAGTTCTTC.

The sample holds a few counts of this clonotype. The DNA of the CDR3 is TGTGCCAGCAGCTTGGGACAGGGGGTTCCTCAGCCCCAGCATTTT. Amino acids: CASSLGQGVPQPQHF. The V and J genes are TRBV6-1 and TRBJ1-5; TRBD1 matches 11 bases. J gave up 6 bases and V 6 bases, and 7 bases lay outside the gene matches. Germline assignment: CDR1 MNHNS and CDR2 SASEGT. The CDR3 has 15 residues.

The DNA of the CDR3 is TGCGCCAGCAGCCCTTGGGGGGCCAACTATGGCTACACCTTC. It is translated as CASSPWGANYGYTF. This chain links TRBV5-1 with TRBJ1-2, with D possibly matching TRBD1 (6 bases). The germline V and J ends were trimmed by 4 bases and 2 bases, with 12 bases remaining between them. CDR1 is SGHRS, CDR2 YFSETQ, per germline. This CDR3 is 14 amino acids long. The full variable domain, rest sourced from reference TRBV5-1 and TRBJ1-2, is KAGVTQTPRYLIKTRGQQVTLSCSPISGHRSVSWYQQTPGQGLQFLFEYFSETQRNKGNFPGRFSGRQFSNSRSEMNVSTLELGDSALYLCASSPWGANYGYTFGSGTRLTVV.

CDR3 sequence reads: CASSHPGQTNTEAFF. In DNA, the CDR3 is TGTGCCAGCAGCCACCCGGGACAGACCAACACTGAAGCTTTCTTT. This chain links TRBV28 with TRBJ1-1; 7 nucleotides agree with TRBD1. CDR1 and CDR2 from the germline V gene are MDHEN and SYDVKM. V trimming: 6 bases; J trimming: 2 bases; junction bases outside the gene matches: 9. This CDR3 has 15 residues.

In its sample, this clonotype was seen a few times. The chain links TRBV19 to TRBJ1-2, with 9 bases lining up with TRBD1. Per germline, CDR1 LNHDA and CDR2 SQIVND (reference sequence). With V trimmed by 7 bases and J by 7 bases, 10 bases remained unmatched. CDR3 size: 14 residues. The CDR3 protein is CASTTTGGLAGYTF. In DNA, the CDR3 is TGTGCCAGTACCACGACAGGGGGACTGGCTGGCTACACCTTC.

A note on this clonotype: Possible read error: a much larger clone is one base away. The chain carries TRBV5-1 and TRBJ1-2; D remains unclear. The CDR3 runs to 13 residues. Germline-derived CDR1 and CDR2 are SGHRS and YFSETQ. CDR3 DNA sequence: TGCGCCAGCAGCCATCCGGACGGCTATGGCTACGCCTTC. Translation gives CASSHPDGYGYAF.

This rearrangement joins TRBV28 to TRBJ1-2; 10 nucleotides match TRBD1. The CDR3 is made up of 15 amino acids. V shed 7 bases, J shed 7 bases, and the junction held 12 bases outside the gene matches. Germline assignment: CDR1 MDHEN and CDR2 SYDVKM. The CDR3 spells CASITSGTGVGGYTF. The CDR3 nucleotides are TGTGCCAGCATCACTTCCGGGACAGGGGTTGGTGGCTACACCTTC.

This clonotype came up many times. This chain connects TRBV28 to TRBJ2-5; possibly TRBD2 for D (5 bases). Germline V gene data show CDR1 as MDHEN and CDR2 as SYDVKM. V was trimmed by 8 bases and J by 2 bases, leaving 18 bases between them. CDR3 length equals 15 residues. The CDR3: CASRTPGVGQETQYF. The CDR3 nucleotides read TGTGCCAGCCGTACACCCGGGGTGGGACAAGAGACCCAGTACTTC.

A few counts support this clonotype. V is TRBV7-9 and J is TRBJ1-1; D is undetermined. V was clipped by 1 base and J by 6 bases, with 9 bases between them. CDR1 and CDR2 from the germline V gene are SEHNR and FQNEAQ (reference sequence). CDR3 length: 13 amino acids. The CDR3 spells CASSLVESSEAFF. CDR3 DNA: TGTGCCAGCAGCTTAGTAGAGAGTTCTGAAGCTTTCTTT. The variable domain in full, with the rest retrieved from reference TRBV7-9 and TRBJ1-1, is DTGVSQNPRHKITKRGQNVTFRCDPISEHNRLYWYRQTLGQGPEFLTYFQNEAQLEKSRLLSDRFSAERPKGSFSTLEIQRTEQGDSAMYLCASSLVESSEAFFGQGTRLTVV.

The chain has TRBV20-1 and TRBJ2-3; D is tentatively TRBD1 or TRBD2 (5 bases each). Trimming removed 5 bases from V and 2 bases from J, with 11 bases in between. The CDR3 is 13 residues long. Germline loops: CDR1 DFQATT, CDR2 SNEGSKA (reference sequence). CDR3 in DNA: TGCAGTGCTGGGGACGCATCCACAGATACGCAGTATTTT. Amino acid sequence: CSAGDASTDTQYF.

The chain is built from TRBV13 and TRBJ1-1, with D possibly TRBD1 on 6 matching bases. Between the trimmed V and J ends, which lost 0 bases and 8 bases, there was a span of 13 bases. The CDR3 runs 14 residues. Germline CDR1 PRHDT, CDR2 FYEKMQ (reference sequence). The CDR3 coding sequence is TGTGCCAGCAGCTTAGGAGGGGGGAACATCGAAGCTTTCTTT. It translates to CASSLGGGNIEAFF. Supplemented by reference TRBV13 and TRBJ1-1, the full variable domain reads AAGVIQSPRHLIKEKRETATLKCYPIPRHDTVYWYQQGPGQDPQFLISFYEKMQSDKGSIPDRFSAQQFSDYHSELNMSSLELGDSALYFCASSLGGGNIEAFFGQGTRLTVV.

This clonotype was recorded a few times. The chain carries TRBV5-6 and TRBJ1-1; 7 bases are shared with TRBD1. The CDR3 is made up of 16 amino acids. Trimming cost V 0 bases and J 5 bases; bases outside gene matches: 10. Germline V CDR1 and CDR2: SGHDT, YYEEEE. The CDR3 nucleotides read TGTGCCAGCAGCTTGGAATTTAGACAGGGAAATACTGAAGCTTTCTTT. Amino acid sequence: CASSLEFRQGNTEAFF.

V is TRBV29-1 and J is TRBJ1-1, with a possible D match to TRBD1 (6 bases). CDR3 length: 15 amino acids. Germline lookup yields CDR1 SQVTM and CDR2 ANQGSEA. V dropped 0 bases and J dropped 2 bases, with 13 bases sitting between them. The CDR3 region is CSVEDLGGLNTEAFF. The CDR3 DNA reads as TGCAGCGTTGAAGATCTGGGGGGCCTTAACACTGAAGCTTTCTTT.